This T cell receptor (beta chain) was sequenced in a study of OX40 agonist ivuxolimab in advanced cancers. Findings and limits, study-wide: Average numbers of expanded clones were greater in CD8+ T cells than in CD4+. The CD4+ and CD8+ T cells in the blood had expanded clonally by week 6 at 0.1 to 3.0 mg/kg.

Between the trimmed V and J ends, which lost 5 bases and 5 bases, there was a span of 9 bases. Germline V CDR1 and CDR2: SGHTA, FQGNSA. This CDR3 contains 12 residues. The repertoire was sequenced with immunoSEQ multiplex PCR; TCRdb's copy has only in-frame clones and lacks some. The sample carries some 75,000 clones, 70% to 90% recorded once. Regarding this clone: Its specificity is not known.

The source of this sequence is an adult with an advanced solid tumor such as melanoma, head and neck, liver or kidney cancer. The sample here was CD4+ or CD8+ T cells sorted from blood, taken in a trial of the OX40 agonist ivuxolimab. This chain joins TRBV7-2 and TRBJ2-5; D gene unclear. The CDR3 loop is CASSANRETQYF. CDR3 DNA sequence: TGTGCCAGCAGCGCTAACCGTGAGACCCAGTACTTC.